This T cell receptor beta chain came from a study of regulatory T cells in long-lasting Graves disease. The CDR3 covers 15 residues. Trimming took 0 bases from V and 0 from J, leaving 10 bases between them. Germline-derived CDR1 and CDR2 are SGHRS and YFSETQ. Time point: persistent/refractory GD, antithyroid drugs over 5 years with positive TRAb. RNA from PBMCs was the source of the TCR library. Doctors identified Graves' disease using the American Thyroid Association guidelines. As a group, patients came from one endocrinology department in Xi'an, China. Study-level results: Persistent patients had a count of shared public clonotypes (about 2,500) that exceeded that of new patients (about 970).

With regard to this clonotype: Its antigen is still unknown.

The authors built TCR beta libraries using iRepertoire HTBI primers and Arm-PCR of CDR3 regions. TCRdb recomputed calls from the multiplex PCR reads with MiXCR, one row per CDR3 protein. The sample records about 660,000 distinct CDR3 sequences, 25% to 35% being singletons. Sequencing used peripheral blood mononuclear cells (PBMCs), obtained when the disease was refractory, from a patient treated with antithyroid drugs. The clonotype comes from a female donor with Graves disease. This sequence joins TRBV5-1 and TRBJ2-7, with D possibly matching TRBD1 (6 bases). CDR3 loop: CASSLDPGVSYEQYF. DNA for the CDR3: TGCGCCAGCAGCTTGGACCCAGGGGTCTCCTACGAGCAGTACTTC.